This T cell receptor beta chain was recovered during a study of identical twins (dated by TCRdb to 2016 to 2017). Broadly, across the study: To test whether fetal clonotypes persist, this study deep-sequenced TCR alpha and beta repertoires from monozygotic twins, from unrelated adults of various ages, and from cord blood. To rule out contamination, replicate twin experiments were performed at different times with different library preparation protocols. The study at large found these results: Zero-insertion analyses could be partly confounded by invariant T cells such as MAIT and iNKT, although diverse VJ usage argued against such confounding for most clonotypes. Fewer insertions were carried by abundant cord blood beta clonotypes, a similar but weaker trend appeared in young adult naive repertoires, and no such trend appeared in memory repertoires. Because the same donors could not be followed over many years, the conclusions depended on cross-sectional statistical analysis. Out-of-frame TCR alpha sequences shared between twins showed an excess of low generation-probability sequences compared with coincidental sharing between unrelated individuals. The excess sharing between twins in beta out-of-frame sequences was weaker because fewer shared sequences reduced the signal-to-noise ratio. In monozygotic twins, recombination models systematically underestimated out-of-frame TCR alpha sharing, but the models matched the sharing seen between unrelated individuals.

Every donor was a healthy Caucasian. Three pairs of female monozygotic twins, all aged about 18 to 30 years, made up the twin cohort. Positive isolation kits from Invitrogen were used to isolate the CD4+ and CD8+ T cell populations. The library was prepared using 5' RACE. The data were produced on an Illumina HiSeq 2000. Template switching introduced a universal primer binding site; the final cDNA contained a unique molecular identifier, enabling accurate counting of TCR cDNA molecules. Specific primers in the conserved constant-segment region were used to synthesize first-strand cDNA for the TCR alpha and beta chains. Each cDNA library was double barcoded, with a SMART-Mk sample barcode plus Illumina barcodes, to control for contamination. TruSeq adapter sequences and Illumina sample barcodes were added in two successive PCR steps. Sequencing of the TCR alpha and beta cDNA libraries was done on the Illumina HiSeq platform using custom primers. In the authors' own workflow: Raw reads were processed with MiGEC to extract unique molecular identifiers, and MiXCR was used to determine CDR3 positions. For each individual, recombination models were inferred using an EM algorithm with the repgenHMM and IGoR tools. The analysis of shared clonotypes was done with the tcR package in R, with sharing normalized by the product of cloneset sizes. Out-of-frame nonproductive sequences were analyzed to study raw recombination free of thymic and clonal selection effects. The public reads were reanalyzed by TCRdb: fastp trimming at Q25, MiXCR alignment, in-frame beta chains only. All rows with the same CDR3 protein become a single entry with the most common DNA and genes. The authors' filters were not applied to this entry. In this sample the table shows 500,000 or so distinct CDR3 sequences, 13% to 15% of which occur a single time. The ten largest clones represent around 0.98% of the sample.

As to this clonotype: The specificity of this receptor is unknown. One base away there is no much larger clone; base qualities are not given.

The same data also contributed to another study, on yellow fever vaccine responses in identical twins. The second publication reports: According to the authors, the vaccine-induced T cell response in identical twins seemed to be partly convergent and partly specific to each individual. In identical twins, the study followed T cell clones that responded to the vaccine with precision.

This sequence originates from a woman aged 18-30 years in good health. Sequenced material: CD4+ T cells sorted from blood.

The CDR3 reads CSVFRSTDTQYF. The base sequence is TGCAGCGTTTTCCGGAGCACAGATACGCAGTATTTT. The chain links TRBV29-1 with TRBJ2-3; there is no confident call for the D gene. CDR1 SQVTM and CDR2 ANQGSEA are derived from the germline V gene. From cysteine to phenylalanine, the CDR3 is 12 amino acids long. CDR3 DNA is the only sequence kept; it has 36 bases, read in frame from the first base. V is clipped by 5 bases and J by 0 bases, and the sequence between their germline boundaries is 6 bases long.